The clone carrying this T cell receptor (beta chain) occurred once. Study processing details: How many nucleated cells were present was estimated from reference gene primer amplification. The table came from immunoSEQ multiplex PCR; TCRdb's copy has only in-frame clones and leaves some out. The V and J calls and clone size are taken from that table; D and trimming were inferred from the DNA. The profile covers about 200,000 clones, with roughly 85% appearing a single time and around a fifth taken by the ten largest. The record originates from a study of blood T cell repertoires in COVID-19. About the study: Samples came from the United States, Italy and Spain, spanning acute and convalescent COVID-19. The analysed material was cDNA or gDNA that came from T cells, B-cell-depleted T cells, or PBMCs.

Trimming removed 3 bases from V and 5 bases from J, with 13 bases in between. Germline CDR1 and CDR2: LNHDA and SQIVND (reference sequence). This CDR3 region has 14 residues. The V and J genes are TRBV19 and TRBJ1-1, with D perhaps TRBD1 (6 bases). What was sequenced was peripheral blood. The TCR was taken from a man aged 60 to 69 with active or convalescent COVID-19. The CDR3 sequence is CASSIAEGGTEAFF. The DNA of the CDR3 is TGTGCCAGTAGTATCGCGGAGGGGGGGACTGAAGCTTTCTTT.